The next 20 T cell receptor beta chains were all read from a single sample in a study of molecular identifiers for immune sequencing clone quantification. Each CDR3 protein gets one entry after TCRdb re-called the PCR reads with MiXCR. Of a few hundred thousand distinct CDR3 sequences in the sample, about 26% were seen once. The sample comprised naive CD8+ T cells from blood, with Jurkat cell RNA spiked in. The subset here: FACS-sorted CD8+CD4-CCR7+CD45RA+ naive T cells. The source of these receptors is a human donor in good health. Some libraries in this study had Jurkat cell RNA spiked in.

Here the CDR3 reads CASSQEARGAGTDTQYF. The CDR3 DNA sequence: TGCGCCAGCAGCCAAGAAGCACGAGGGGCTGGCACAGATACGCAGTATTTT. The chain recombines TRBV4-1 with TRBJ2-3, with D perhaps matching TRBD1 or TRBD2 (5 bases each). Germline V gene data show CDR1 as MGHRA and CDR2 as YSYEKL. The CDR3 has 17 amino acids. Between the trimmed V and J ends, which lost 0 bases and 1 base, there was a span of 14 bases.

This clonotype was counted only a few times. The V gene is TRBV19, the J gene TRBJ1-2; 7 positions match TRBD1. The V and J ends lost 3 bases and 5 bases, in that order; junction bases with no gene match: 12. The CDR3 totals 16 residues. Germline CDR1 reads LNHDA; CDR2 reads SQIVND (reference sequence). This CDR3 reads CASSIPRRDSMYGYTF. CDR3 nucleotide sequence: TGTGCCAGTAGTATCCCTCGCCGGGACAGCATGTATGGCTACACCTTC.

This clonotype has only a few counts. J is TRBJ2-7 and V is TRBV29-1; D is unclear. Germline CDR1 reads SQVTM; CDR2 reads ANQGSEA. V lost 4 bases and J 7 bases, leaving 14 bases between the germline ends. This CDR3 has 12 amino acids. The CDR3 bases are TGCAGCGTTGTGTCCCCTACCCGGGAGCAGTACTTC. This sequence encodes CSVVSPTREQYF.

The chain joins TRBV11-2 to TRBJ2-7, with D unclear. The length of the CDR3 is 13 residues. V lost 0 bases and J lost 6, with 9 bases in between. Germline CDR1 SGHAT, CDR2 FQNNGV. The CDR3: CASSLDLVPEQYF. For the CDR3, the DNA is TGTGCCAGCAGCTTAGATCTAGTCCCCGAGCAGTACTTC.

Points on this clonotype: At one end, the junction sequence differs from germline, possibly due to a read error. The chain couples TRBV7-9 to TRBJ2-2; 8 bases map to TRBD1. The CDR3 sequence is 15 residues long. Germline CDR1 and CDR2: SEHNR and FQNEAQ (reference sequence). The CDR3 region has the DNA TGTACCAGCAGCTCTTACAGGGGGACCACCGGGGAGCTGTTTTTT. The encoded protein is CTSSSYRGTTGELFF.

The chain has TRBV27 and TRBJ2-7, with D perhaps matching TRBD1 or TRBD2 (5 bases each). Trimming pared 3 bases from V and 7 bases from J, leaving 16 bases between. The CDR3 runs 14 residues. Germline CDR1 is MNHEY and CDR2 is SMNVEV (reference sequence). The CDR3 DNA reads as TGTGCCAGCAGTTTTTCGGGACGGTATCTGGAGCAGTACTTC. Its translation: CASSFSGRYLEQYF.

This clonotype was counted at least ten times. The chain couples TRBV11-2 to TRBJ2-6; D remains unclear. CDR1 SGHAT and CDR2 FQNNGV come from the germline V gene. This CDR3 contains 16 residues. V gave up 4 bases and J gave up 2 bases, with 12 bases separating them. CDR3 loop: CASSSHEFAGANVLTF. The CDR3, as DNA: TGTGCCAGCAGCTCACACGAATTTGCTGGGGCCAACGTCCTGACTTTC.

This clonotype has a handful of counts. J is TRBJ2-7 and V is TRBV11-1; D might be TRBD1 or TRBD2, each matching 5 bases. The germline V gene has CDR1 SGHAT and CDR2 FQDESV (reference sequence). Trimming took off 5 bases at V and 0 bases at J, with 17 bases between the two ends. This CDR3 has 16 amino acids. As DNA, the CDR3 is TGTGCCAGCAGCGCCCGCCGGGGCAAGATCTCCTACGAGCAGTACTTC. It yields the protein CASSARRGKISYEQYF. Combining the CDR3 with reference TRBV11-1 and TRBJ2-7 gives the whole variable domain EAEVAQSPRYKITEKSQAVAFWCDPISGHATLYWYRQILGQGPELLVQFQDESVVDDSQLPKDRFSAERLKGVDSTLKIQPAELGDSAMYLCASSARRGKISYEQYFGPGTRLTVT.

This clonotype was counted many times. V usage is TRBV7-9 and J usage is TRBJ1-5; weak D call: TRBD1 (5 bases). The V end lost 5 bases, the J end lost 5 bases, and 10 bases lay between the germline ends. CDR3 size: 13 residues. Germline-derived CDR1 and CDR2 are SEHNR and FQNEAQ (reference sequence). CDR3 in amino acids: CASSEDTYQPQHF. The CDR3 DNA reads TGTGCCAGCAGCGAGGACACATATCAGCCCCAGCATTTT.

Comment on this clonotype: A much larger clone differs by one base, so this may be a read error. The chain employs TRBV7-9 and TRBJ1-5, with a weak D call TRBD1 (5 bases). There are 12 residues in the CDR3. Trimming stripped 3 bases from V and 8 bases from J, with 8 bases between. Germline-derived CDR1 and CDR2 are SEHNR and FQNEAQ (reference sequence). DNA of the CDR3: TGTGCCAGCAGCTTGGACACCGAGCCCCAGCATTTT. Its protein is CASSLDTEPQHF.

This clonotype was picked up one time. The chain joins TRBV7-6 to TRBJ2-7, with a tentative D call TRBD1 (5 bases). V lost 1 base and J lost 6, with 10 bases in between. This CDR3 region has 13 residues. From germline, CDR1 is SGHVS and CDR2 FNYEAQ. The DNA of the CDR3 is TGTGCCAGCAGCTTAGGGGGCTACTTCGAGCAGTACTTC. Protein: CASSLGGYFEQYF.

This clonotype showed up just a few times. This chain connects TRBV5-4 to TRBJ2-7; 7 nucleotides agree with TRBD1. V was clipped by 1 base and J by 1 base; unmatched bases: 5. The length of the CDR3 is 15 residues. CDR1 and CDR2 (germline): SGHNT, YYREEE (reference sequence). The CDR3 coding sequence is TGTGCCAGCAGCTTGTGGGACAGCCATTCCTACGAGCAGTACTTC. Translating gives CASSLWDSHSYEQYF.

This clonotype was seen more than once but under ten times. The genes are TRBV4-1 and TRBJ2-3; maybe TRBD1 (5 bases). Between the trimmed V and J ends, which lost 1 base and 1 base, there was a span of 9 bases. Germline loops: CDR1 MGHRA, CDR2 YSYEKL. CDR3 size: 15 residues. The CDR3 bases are TGCGCCAGCAGCCAAGGGATAGGGGGCACAGATACGCAGTATTTT. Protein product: CASSQGIGGTDTQYF.

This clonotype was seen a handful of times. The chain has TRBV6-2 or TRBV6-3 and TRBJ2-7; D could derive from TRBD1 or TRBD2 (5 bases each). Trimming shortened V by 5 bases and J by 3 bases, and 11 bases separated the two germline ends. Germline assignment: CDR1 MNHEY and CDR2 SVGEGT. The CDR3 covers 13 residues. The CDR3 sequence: CASSPRGYYEQYF. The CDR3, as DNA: TGTGCCAGCAGTCCCCGGGGCTACTACGAGCAGTACTTC.

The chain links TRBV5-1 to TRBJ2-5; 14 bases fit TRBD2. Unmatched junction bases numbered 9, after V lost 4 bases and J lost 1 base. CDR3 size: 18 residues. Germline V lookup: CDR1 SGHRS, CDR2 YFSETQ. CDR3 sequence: CASSLEWTSGRFQETQYF. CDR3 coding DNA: TGCGCCAGCAGCCTGGAATGGACTAGCGGGAGGTTCCAAGAGACCCAGTACTTC.

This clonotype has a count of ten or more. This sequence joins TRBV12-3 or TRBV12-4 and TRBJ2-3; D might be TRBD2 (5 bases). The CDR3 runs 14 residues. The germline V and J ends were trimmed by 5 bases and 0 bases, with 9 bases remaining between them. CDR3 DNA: TGTGCCAGCAGTAGCGGTTATAGCACAGATACGCAGTATTTT. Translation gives CASSSGYSTDTQYF.

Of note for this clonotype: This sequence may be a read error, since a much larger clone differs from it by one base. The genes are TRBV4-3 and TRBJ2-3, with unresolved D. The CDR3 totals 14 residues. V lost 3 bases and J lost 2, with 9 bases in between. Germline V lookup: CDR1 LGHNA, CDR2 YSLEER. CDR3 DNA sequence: TGCGCCAGCAGCCAGACCATACACACAGATACGCAGTATTTT. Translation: CASSQTIHTDTQYF.

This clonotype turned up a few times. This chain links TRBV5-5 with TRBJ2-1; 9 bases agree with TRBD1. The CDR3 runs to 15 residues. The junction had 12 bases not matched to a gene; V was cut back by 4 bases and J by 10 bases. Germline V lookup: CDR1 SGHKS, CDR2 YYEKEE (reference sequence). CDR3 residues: CASSLFRQGVREQFF. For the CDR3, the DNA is TGTGCCAGCAGCCTATTTCGACAGGGGGTAAGGGAGCAGTTCTTC.

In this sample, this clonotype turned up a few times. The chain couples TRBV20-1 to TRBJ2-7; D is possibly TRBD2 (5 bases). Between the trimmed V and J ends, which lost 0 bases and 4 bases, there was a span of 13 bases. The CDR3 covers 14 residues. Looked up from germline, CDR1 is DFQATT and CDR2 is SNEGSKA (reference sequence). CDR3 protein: CSARDWQEVYEQYF. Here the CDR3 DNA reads TGCAGTGCTAGAGATTGGCAGGAGGTGTACGAGCAGTACTTC.

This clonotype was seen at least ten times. The DNA for the CDR3 is TGCGCCAGCAGCCAAGACGGGGGACACTCCTACGAGCAGTACTTC. Translated, it gives CASSQDGGHSYEQYF. This sequence joins TRBV4-3 and TRBJ2-7; perhaps D is TRBD1 or TRBD2 (6 bases each). This CDR3 comprises 15 residues. The germline CDR1 and CDR2 sequences are LGHNA and YSLEER. The ends were cut back, 0 bases at V and 0 bases at J, with 9 bases in the middle.